The 26 T cell receptor beta chains in this list originate from one sample, sequenced in a study of blood T cell repertoires in COVID-19. Using immunoSEQ multiplex PCR, the repertoire was profiled, and TCRdb retains in-frame clones only, with some absent. The sample lists 95,000 to 150,000 clones; about 81% were seen once. The sample comprised peripheral blood. These TCRs come from a man younger than 40 with COVID-19, enrolled during active disease.

The chain is built from TRBV27 and TRBJ1-6, with a weak D call TRBD1 (5 bases). Looked up from germline, CDR1 is MNHEY and CDR2 is SMNVEV (reference sequence). V lost 2 bases to trimming and J lost 8 bases, with 13 bases between them. The CDR3 is 15 residues long. The CDR3 protein is CASSLRVRGDSPLHF. The CDR3 bases are TGTGCCAGCAGTTTAAGGGTTCGGGGGGATTCACCCCTCCACTTT.

The V and J genes are TRBV29-1 and TRBJ2-5, with 12 bases lining up with TRBD2. The V gene end was trimmed by 5 bases and the J gene end by 0 bases; junction bases not matched to a gene: 7. This CDR3 spans 16 amino acids. Germline values: CDR1 SQVTM, CDR2 ANQGSEA. The CDR3 protein is CSVIGTSGLYQETQYF. The CDR3 nucleotides read TGCAGCGTTATTGGGACTAGCGGGTTGTACCAAGAGACCCAGTACTTC. Full variable domain (missing parts from reference TRBV29-1 and TRBJ2-5): SAVISQKPSRDICQRGTSLTIQCQVDSQVTMMFWYRQQPGQSLTLIATANQGSEATYESGFVIDKFPISRPNLTFSTLTVSNMSPEDSSIYLCSVIGTSGLYQETQYFGPGTRLLVL.

This clone occurred once. The V gene is TRBV6-5, the J gene TRBJ1-2, with D unclear. V lost 8 bases, J lost 3 bases, and 13 bases lay in between. The CDR3 spans 13 residues. Germline lookup yields CDR1 MNHEY and CDR2 SVGAGI. The CDR3 loop reads CASQAEPHYGYTF. The CDR3 DNA sequence: TGTGCCAGCCAGGCCGAGCCCCACTATGGCTACACCTTC.

This chain links TRBV10-3 with TRBJ1-3; 7 bases are a match to TRBD1. The CDR3 sequence is 14 residues long. CDR1 and CDR2 from the germline V gene are ENHRY and SYGVKD. The ends lost 4 bases at V and 0 bases at J; junction bases unmatched: 0. For the CDR3, the DNA is TGTGCCATCAGTGGGGACAGCTCTGGAAACACCATATATTTT. It yields the protein CAISGDSSGNTIYF.

This rearrangement joins TRBV5-4 to TRBJ2-7; 13 bases line up with TRBD2. The trim removed 4 bases at V and 3 bases at J, leaving 1 base unmatched. The germline CDR1 and CDR2 sequences are SGHNT and YYREEE (reference sequence). The CDR3 runs to 14 residues. CDR3 in amino acids: CASSRTSGSYEQYF. In nucleotides, the CDR3 is TGTGCCAGCAGCCGGACTAGCGGGAGCTACGAGCAGTACTTC.

A few counts support this clone. The chain carries TRBV4-1 and TRBJ1-2; 8 nucleotides agree with TRBD1. The CDR3 is made up of 16 amino acids. In germline, CDR1 is MGHRA, CDR2 YSYEKL. V was clipped by 0 bases and J by 7 bases; unmatched bases: 10. This CDR3 reads CASSQDLRTGKGGYTF. CDR3 coding DNA: TGCGCCAGCAGCCAAGATCTTAGGACAGGGAAAGGTGGCTACACCTTC.

The chain recombines TRBV24-1 with TRBJ2-1; 8 bases align to TRBD2. The germline CDR1 and CDR2 sequences are KGHDR and SFDVKD. CDR3 length equals 15 residues. V dropped 4 bases and J dropped 3; count of bases not matched to a gene: 4. The CDR3 DNA sequence: TGTGCCACCAGTGAACCGGGACTAGACTACAATGAGCAGTTCTTC. It codes for CATSEPGLDYNEQFF.

This clone was recorded once. The V call is TRBV3-1 (or the pseudogene TRBV3-2), the J call TRBJ1-2; D is unclear. V was pared by 0 bases and J by 7 bases, with 12 bases between. This CDR3 has 14 amino acids. Germline V lookup: CDR1 LGHDT, CDR2 YNNKEL (reference sequence). The CDR3 coding sequence is TGTGCCAGCAGCCAAGATGCACGGGGAAGTGGCTACACCTTC. The encoded protein is CASSQDARGSGYTF.

CDR3 amino acids: CASSQDTGGFGEKLFF. CDR3 bases: TGCGCCAGCAGCCAAGATACCGGGGGGTTTGGTGAAAAACTGTTTTTT. The rearrangement links TRBV4-1 to TRBJ1-4; the D gene is possibly TRBD1 (5 bases). The CDR3 has 16 residues. Germline V gene data show CDR1 as MGHRA and CDR2 as YSYEKL. Trimming stripped 0 bases from V and 7 bases from J, with 15 bases between.

This chain links TRBV4-2 with TRBJ2-3; 12 bases fit TRBD2. The germline V gene encodes CDR1 LGHNA and CDR2 YNFKEQ. With V trimmed by 8 bases and J by 2 bases, 11 bases remained unmatched. This CDR3 is 17 amino acids long. CDR3 region: CASSPTSGGTDTDTQYF. For the CDR3, the DNA is TGTGCCAGCTCCCCGACTAGCGGGGGAACAGACACAGATACGCAGTATTTT.

The chain uses TRBV6-5 and TRBJ1-6; the D is unclear. The CDR3 is 12 residues long. V was pared by 8 bases and J by 7 bases, with 9 bases between. Looked up from germline, CDR1 is MNHEY and CDR2 is SVGAGI. The CDR3 is CASGRPNSPLHF. DNA for the CDR3: TGTGCCAGCGGGCGACCGAATTCACCCCTCCACTTT.

The V gene is TRBV10-2, the J gene TRBJ2-1; 10 bases agree with TRBD2. The CDR3 sequence is 16 residues long. The J segment lost 4 bases and the V segment lost 6 bases, leaving 9 bases of the junction unmatched. Germline CDR1 reads WSHSY; CDR2 reads SAAADI. The CDR3 DNA is TGCGCCAGCAGCCCACGTGGTAGCGGGGGGTACAATGAGCAGTTCTTC. Translation gives CASSPRGSGGYNEQFF.

This sequence joins TRBV11-2 and TRBJ1-1, with unresolved D. The length of the CDR3 is 12 residues. The germline V and J ends were trimmed by 5 bases and 6 bases, with 10 bases remaining between them. Germline CDR1 SGHAT, CDR2 FQNNGV. The CDR3 here is CASSGRRAEAFF. In DNA, the CDR3 is TGTGCCAGCAGCGGAAGGCGGGCTGAAGCTTTCTTT.

The chain couples TRBV25-1 to TRBJ1-2, with unresolved D. Germline assignment: CDR1 MGHDK and CDR2 SYGVNS. The CDR3 is 11 residues long. Written as DNA, the CDR3 is TGTGCGACCGCGGTGGGCTATGGCTACACCTTC. It specifies CATAVGYGYTF.

The chain is built from TRBV11-1 and TRBJ2-3, with D perhaps matching TRBD2 (5 bases). Trimming shortened V by 5 bases and J by 0 bases, and 12 bases separated the two germline ends. The CDR3 consists of 15 residues. Germline CDR1 is SGHAT and CDR2 is FQDESV (reference sequence). Here the CDR3 DNA reads TGTGCCAGCAGCCTAAGGAGGTCGAGCACAGATACGCAGTATTTT. Protein sequence: CASSLRRSSTDTQYF.

V gene TRBV5-5 combines with J gene TRBJ1-2; no clear D. Germline CDR1 is SGHKS and CDR2 is YYEKEE (reference sequence). V gave up 4 bases and J gave up 0 bases, with 13 bases separating them. This CDR3 is built from 15 residues. CDR3 amino acids: CASSAQSAANYGYTF. CDR3 DNA sequence: TGTGCCAGCAGCGCCCAGTCGGCGGCTAACTATGGCTACACCTTC.

This chain connects TRBV5-5 to TRBJ2-3; a weak D match, TRBD2 (6 bases). The CDR3 length is 15 residues. The germline V gene has CDR1 SGHKS and CDR2 YYEKEE (reference sequence). The V end was cut by 4 bases, the J end by 0 bases, with 12 bases between. CDR3 residues: CASSPLAVSTDTQYF. CDR3 DNA sequence: TGTGCCAGCAGCCCATTAGCGGTTAGCACAGATACGCAGTATTTT.

The chain joins TRBV5-1 to TRBJ2-6; no definite D call. From germline, CDR1 is SGHRS and CDR2 YFSETQ. Trimming shortened V by 6 bases and J by 2 bases, and 9 bases separated the two germline ends. This CDR3 region has 14 residues. The CDR3 region has the DNA TGCGCCAGCATGGTTCAGGCTGGGGCCAACGTCCTGACTTTC. This sequence encodes CASMVQAGANVLTF.

The chain combines TRBV19 with TRBJ1-5; D ambiguous. Germline CDR1 is LNHDA and CDR2 is SQIVND (reference sequence). There are 12 residues in the CDR3. Trimming left V 5 bases short and J 6 bases short, with 8 bases between. CDR3 residues: CASSPPGQPQHF. The CDR3 nucleotides read TGTGCCAGTAGTCCCCCGGGTCAGCCCCAGCATTTT.

V gene TRBV7-2 combines with J gene TRBJ2-7; 9 nucleotides line up with TRBD1. V dropped 5 bases and J dropped 3; count of bases not matched to a gene: 2. The CDR3 has 13 amino acids. The germline V gene encodes CDR1 SGHTA and CDR2 FQGNSA. The CDR3, as DNA: TGTGCCAGCAGCGGGGACAGGGACTACGAGCAGTACTTC. Amino acids: CASSGDRDYEQYF.

This clone was seen more than once but under ten times. The chain combines TRBV25-1 with TRBJ2-3, with 9 bases aligning to TRBD2. This CDR3 region has 16 residues. The junction had 8 bases not matched to a gene; V was cut back by 3 bases and J by 4 bases. Germline CDR1 reads MGHDK; CDR2 reads SYGVNS. The CDR3 sequence is CASSEVLAGGADTQYF. The CDR3, as DNA: TGTGCCAGCAGTGAGGTACTAGCGGGTGGGGCAGATACGCAGTATTTT.

The chain joins TRBV6-6 to TRBJ1-6; 7 bases are a match to TRBD1. Germline V gene data show CDR1 as MNHNY and CDR2 as SVGAGI (reference sequence). CDR3 length equals 13 residues. After removal of 6 bases from V and 10 bases from J, the junction contained 6 bases not matched to a gene. In DNA, the CDR3 is TGTGCCAGCAGCACCGACAGGGCCTCACCCCTCCACTTT. Protein: CASSTDRASPLHF.

This chain connects TRBV27 to TRBJ1-5; the D is unclear. Germline V gene data show CDR1 as MNHEY and CDR2 as SMNVEV (reference sequence). The CDR3 has 14 residues. V lost 2 bases to trimming and J lost 1 base, with 6 bases between them. CDR3 region: CASSLTPSNQPQHF. As DNA, the CDR3 is TGTGCCAGCAGTTTAACACCCAGCAATCAGCCCCAGCATTTT.

This clone came up a few times. The V and J genes are TRBV30 and TRBJ1-5; D is unresolved. The CDR3 spans 14 residues. Trimming took off 1 base at V and 3 bases at J, with 10 bases between the two ends. The germline V gene encodes CDR1 GTSNPN and CDR2 SVGIG (reference sequence). CDR3 in amino acids: CAWSGKLPNQPQHF. Written as DNA, the CDR3 is TGTGCCTGGAGTGGTAAGCTGCCCAATCAGCCCCAGCATTTT. Full variable domain (outside the CDR3, taken from reference TRBV30 and TRBJ1-5): SQTIHQWPATLVQPVGSPLSLECTVEGTSNPNLYWYRQAAGRGLQLLFYSVGIGQISSEVPQNLSASRPQDRQFILSSKKLLLSDSGFYLCAWSGKLPNQPQHFGDGTRLSIL.

The chain combines TRBV2 with TRBJ1-2; the D gene is possibly TRBD1 (6 bases). CDR1 is SNHLY and CDR2 is FYNNEI in the germline V gene. With 1 base removed from V and 8 bases from J, the gap between germline ends came to 14 bases. This CDR3 is 14 amino acids long. CDR3 in DNA: TGTGCCAGCAGTGAAGGGCAGGGGTTAGGAGGCTACACCTTC. This sequence encodes CASSEGQGLGGYTF.

The rearrangement uses TRBV7-2 and TRBJ2-3; 10 positions match TRBD2. CDR1 is SGHTA and CDR2 is FQGNSA in the germline V gene. This CDR3 spans 16 amino acids. V shed 1 base and J 5 bases; nucleotides not matched to a gene: 6. The CDR3 here is CASSLEASGSRDTQYF. The CDR3 bases are TGTGCCAGCAGCTTAGAGGCTAGCGGGAGCCGAGATACGCAGTATTTT.